The rows below give T cell receptor beta chains drawn from one sample of a study of CD8+ T cells in alopecia areata. Sequencing used immunoSEQ multiplex PCR; TCRdb keeps in-frame clones, though not all of them. The data show approximately 180,000 clones, roughly 50% seen once. The sequences come from CD8+ T cells sorted from blood, collected at week 24, from a patient treated with tofacitinib. The receptors shown here come from a human donor with alopecia areata. The CDR3 runs from the conserved cysteine through the conserved F or W. Each record gives: J gene, V gene, D gene, clone size, CDR3 protein, CDR3 DNA. D genes are given only for firm matches. Expanded clones are given a class, and other clones once, few, many or no size at all.

>TRBJ1-1|TRBV4-1|-|-
CASSQELQMNTEAFF
TGCGCCAGCAGCCAAGAGTTACAGATGAACACTGAAGCTTTCTTT
>TRBJ2-1|TRBV13|TRBD1|once
CASSPGQGAGEQFF
TGTGCCAGCAGCCCGGGACAGGGGGCAGGGGAGCAGTTCTTC
>TRBJ1-4|TRBV13|-|-
CASSAGPVRNEKLFF
TGTGCCAGCAGCGCCGGGCCTGTTCGGAATGAAAAACTGTTTTTT
>TRBJ2-4|TRBV5-6|-|-
CASSFRAEAKNIQYF
TGTGCCAGCAGCTTTCGAGCGGAGGCCAAAAACATTCAGTACTTC
>TRBJ1-1|TRBV5-6|-|-
CASSLGHARTGEAFF
TGTGCCAGCAGCTTGGGGCATGCGAGAACGGGTGAAGCTTTCTTT
>TRBJ2-7|TRBV11-3|TRBD1|once
CASSPEGDRDYEQYF
TGTGCCAGCAGCCCCGAAGGGGACAGGGACTACGAGCAGTACTTC
>TRBJ1-1|TRBV30|-|-
CAWSVGPNTEAFF
TGTGCCTGGAGTGTAGGCCCTAACACTGAAGCTTTCTTT
>TRBJ2-7|TRBV28|TRBD1|once
CASSKSGTGYEQYF
TGTGCCAGCAGTAAGTCTGGGACAGGCTACGAGCAGTACTTC
>TRBJ2-1|TRBV6-5|TRBD1|-
CATRQGKNEQFF
TGTGCCACCAGACAGGGGAAAAATGAGCAGTTCTTC
>TRBJ1-1|TRBV30|-|-
CAWLVNTEAFF
TGTGCCTGGTTGGTGAACACTGAAGCTTTCTTT
>TRBJ1-2|TRBV10-3|-|-
CAISGTYGYTF
TGTGCCATCAGTGGGACCTATGGCTACACCTTC
>TRBJ1-1|TRBV19|-|-
CASSMGEGTTEAFF
TGTGCCAGTAGTATGGGCGAGGGGACGACTGAAGCTTTCTTT
>TRBJ2-1|TRBV13|-|-
CASSPEGDEQFF
TGTGCCAGCAGCCCCGAGGGGGATGAGCAGTTCTTC
>TRBJ2-7|TRBV4-3|-|many
CASSQEHGTENYEQYF
TGCGCCAGCAGCCAAGAACATGGGACGGAAAACTACGAGCAGTACTTC
>TRBJ1-6|TRBV5-6|TRBD1|-
CASSLGTGPRSPLHF
TGTGCCAGCAGCTTGGGGACAGGTCCCAGATCACCCCTCCACTTT
>TRBJ2-4|TRBV15|TRBD1|few
CATSTGQQRNIQYF
TGTGCCACCAGCACGGGACAGCAGAGAAACATTCAGTACTTC
>TRBJ2-7|TRBV19|-|few
CASGWGQNSYEQYF
TGTGCCAGTGGATGGGGACAAAACTCCTACGAGCAGTACTTC
>TRBJ2-4|TRBV13|TRBD2|-
CASSPRGGLAKNIQYF
TGTGCCAGCAGCCCCCGGGGGGGCTTAGCCAAAAACATTCAGTACTTC
>TRBJ1-1|TRBV5-1|-|-
CASSSTGQTEAFF
TGCGCCAGCAGCTCGACTGGCCAGACTGAAGCTTTCTTT
>TRBJ1-1|TRBV29-1|-|-
CSVADRLENTEAFF
TGCAGCGTTGCAGACAGGCTCGAGAACACTGAAGCTTTCTTT
>TRBJ2-1|TRBV19|-|few
CASSYRGSNEQFF
TGTGCCAGTAGTTATCGGGGGAGCAATGAGCAGTTCTTC
>TRBJ2-3|TRBV29-1|TRBD2|-
CSVPGLAGGSTDTQYF
TGCAGCGTTCCAGGACTAGCGGGGGGGAGCACAGATACGCAGTATTTT
>TRBJ1-1|TRBV5-1|-|-
CASSLEGGLTEAFF
TGCGCCAGCAGCTTGGAGGGGGGTCTCACTGAAGCTTTCTTT
>TRBJ2-7|TRBV13|-|-
CASSSRDIGVEQYF
TGTGCCAGCAGCTCCCGGGACATCGGGGTCGAGCAGTACTTC
>TRBJ1-1|TRBV29-1|-|few
CSVERELKEAFF
TGCAGCGTTGAGCGGGAGTTGAAGGAAGCTTTCTTT
>TRBJ2-7|TRBV11-2|-|-
CASSLGQARYEQYF
TGTGCCAGCAGCTTAGGACAGGCCCGATACGAGCAGTACTTC
>TRBJ1-1|TRBV29-1|-|few
CSGISNTEAFF
TGCAGCGGGATAAGCAACACTGAAGCTTTCTTT
>TRBJ2-4|TRBV10-3|-|few
CAISDGGTIAKNIQYF
TGTGCCATCAGTGATGGGGGCACTATAGCCAAAAACATTCAGTACTTC
>TRBJ2-2|TRBV6-5|-|-
CASSYSALSGELFF
TGTGCCAGCAGTTACTCAGCACTCTCCGGGGAGCTGTTTTTT
>TRBJ1-5|TRBV30|-|few
CAWSTTDSNQPQHF
TGTGCCTGGAGTACTACAGATAGCAATCAGCCCCAGCATTTT
>TRBJ1-5|TRBV19|-|-
CASSMAGSRNQPQHF
TGTGCCAGTAGTATGGCGGGGTCGCGCAATCAGCCCCAGCATTTT
>TRBJ1-1|TRBV29-1|TRBD1|few
CTGTGEGTEAFF
TGCACCGGGACAGGCGAGGGAACTGAAGCTTTCTTT
>TRBJ2-6|TRBV4-3|-|few
CASSRTASSGANVLTF
TGCGCCAGCAGCCGGACAGCCTCCTCTGGGGCCAACGTCCTGACTTTC
>TRBJ2-2|TRBV27|-|-
CASSSSVRTGELFF
TGTGCCAGCAGTTCCTCTGTCCGCACCGGGGAGCTGTTTTTT
>TRBJ1-6|TRBV2|-|many
CASSDGWGSPLHF
TGTGCCAGCAGTGACGGGTGGGGTTCACCCCTCCACTTT
>TRBJ1-2|TRBV19|-|-
CALGSLADGYTF
TGCGCTCTAGGCAGCCTTGCGGATGGCTACACCTTC
>TRBJ2-1|TRBV6-5|TRBD1|-
CASSYRQGYGNEQFF
TGTGCCAGCAGTTACCGACAGGGATACGGTAATGAGCAGTTCTTC